The 5 T cell receptor beta chains presented below share a single source sample, sequenced in a study of T cell repertoires in cytomegalovirus infection. Their antigens remain unidentified. TCRdb re-analysed the reads in MiXCR, keeping a single row per CDR3 protein. This table has about 55,000 distinct CDR3 sequences, more than 15% appearing once. The sample consisted of CD8+ T cells from cultured PBMCs, taken from culture after CMV antigen stimulation. The receptors shown here come from a human donor in good health (CMV status not recorded). Some clones in this sample may be carry-over from other donors' samples.

On this clonotype itself: One junction end does not reproduce the germline sequence, and a read error may be involved. The chain has TRBV6-2 or TRBV6-3 and TRBJ2-7; 11 bases are a match to TRBD2. The germline V gene has CDR1 MNHEY and CDR2 SVGEGT. The CDR3 covers 17 residues. In DNA form, the CDR3 reads TGTGACAGCAGTTACTCGACACTAGCGGGAGATCCCTACGAGCAGTACTTC. This encodes CDSSYSTLAGDPYEQYF.

This clonotype has only a few counts. The rearrangement joins TRBV6-6 to TRBJ1-2; 8 bases are a match to TRBD1. CDR3 size: 12 residues. Germline trimming cut 4 bases from V and 8 bases from J; bases unmatched to any gene: 3. The germline gives CDR1 MNHNY, CDR2 SVGAGI (reference sequence). The CDR3, as DNA: TGTGCCAGCAGTTTGGACAGGGCGGGCTACACCTTC. Translation: CASSLDRAGYTF.

The chain is built from TRBV27 and TRBJ1-2; D is undetermined. Germline V gives CDR1 MNHEY, CDR2 SMNVEV (reference sequence). V lost 4 bases to trimming and J lost 8 bases, with 11 bases between them. The CDR3 totals 12 residues. The CDR3 DNA reads as TGTGCCAGCAGTTCCACTCCGCACGGCTACACCTTC. Its translation: CASSSTPHGYTF.

This clonotype was counted a few times. V is TRBV4-3 and J is TRBJ1-5, with 7 bases aligning to TRBD1. V shed 2 bases and J 2 bases; nucleotides not matched to a gene: 6. Germline values: CDR1 LGHNA, CDR2 YSLEER. This CDR3 region has 16 residues. The CDR3 DNA follows: TGCGCCAGCAGCCAATCCCGGACAGGAGGCAATCAGCCCCAGCATTTT. Translating it yields CASSQSRTGGNQPQHF.

V usage is TRBV2 and J usage is TRBJ2-5, with D perhaps matching TRBD1 or TRBD2 (6 bases each). The CDR3 totals 15 residues. Per the germline V gene, CDR1 is SNHLY and CDR2 is FYNNEI. Trimming pared 6 bases from V and 3 bases from J, leaving 17 bases between. The CDR3 reads CASSGGHGGKETQYF. Written as DNA, the CDR3 is TGTGCCAGCAGCGGGGGCCACGGAGGTAAAGAGACCCAGTACTTC.